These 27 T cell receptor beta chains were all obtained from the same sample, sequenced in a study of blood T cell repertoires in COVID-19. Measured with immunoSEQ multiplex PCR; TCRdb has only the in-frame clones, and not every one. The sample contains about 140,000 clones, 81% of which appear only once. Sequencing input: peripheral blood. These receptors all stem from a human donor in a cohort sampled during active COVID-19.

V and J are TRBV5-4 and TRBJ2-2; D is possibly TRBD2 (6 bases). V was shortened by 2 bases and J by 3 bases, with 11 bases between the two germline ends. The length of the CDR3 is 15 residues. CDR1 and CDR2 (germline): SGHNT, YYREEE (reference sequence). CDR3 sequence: CASSLPEGDTGELFF. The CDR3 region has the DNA TGTGCCAGCAGCTTACCGGAGGGCGACACCGGGGAGCTGTTTTTT.

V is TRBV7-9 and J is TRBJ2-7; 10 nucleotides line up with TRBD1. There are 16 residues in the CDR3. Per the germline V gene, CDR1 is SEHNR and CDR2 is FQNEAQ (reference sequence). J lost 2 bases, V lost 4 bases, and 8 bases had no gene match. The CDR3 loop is CASSSPPGQGTYEQYF. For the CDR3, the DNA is TGTGCCAGCAGCTCACCCCCGGGACAGGGGACCTACGAGCAGTACTTC.

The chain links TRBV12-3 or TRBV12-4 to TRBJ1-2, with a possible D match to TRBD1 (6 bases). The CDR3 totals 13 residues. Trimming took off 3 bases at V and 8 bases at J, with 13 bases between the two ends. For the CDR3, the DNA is TGTGCCAGCAGTTTTCAGGGGCTCGGGGGCTACACCTTC. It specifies CASSFQGLGGYTF.

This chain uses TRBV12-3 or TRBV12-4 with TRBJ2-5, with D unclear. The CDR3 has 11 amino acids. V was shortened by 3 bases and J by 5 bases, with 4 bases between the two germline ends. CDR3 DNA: TGTGCCAGCAGTTTTCGGGAGACCCAGTACTTC. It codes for CASSFRETQYF.

The CDR3, as DNA: TGCGCCAGCAGCCCCTGGGACAGAGGGCATTACGAGCAGTACTTC. Amino acid sequence: CASSPWDRGHYEQYF. The V gene is TRBV4-1, the J gene TRBJ2-7; 7 bases line up with TRBD1. The CDR3 spans 15 residues. V lost 4 bases to trimming and J lost 4 bases; unmatched junction nucleotides: 10. Per the germline V gene, CDR1 is MGHRA and CDR2 is YSYEKL.

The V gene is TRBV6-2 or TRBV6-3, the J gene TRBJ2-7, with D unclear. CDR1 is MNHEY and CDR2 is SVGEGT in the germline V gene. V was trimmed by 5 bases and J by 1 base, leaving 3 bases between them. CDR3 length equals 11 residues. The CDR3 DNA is TGTGCCAGCAGTCATTCCTACGAGCAGTACTTC. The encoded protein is CASSHSYEQYF.

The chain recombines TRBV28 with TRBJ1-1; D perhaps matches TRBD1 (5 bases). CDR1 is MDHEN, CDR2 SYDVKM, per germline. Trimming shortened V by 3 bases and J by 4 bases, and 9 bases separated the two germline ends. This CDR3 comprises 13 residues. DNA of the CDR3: TGTGCCAGCAGTTTGGTCAGGGTCACTGAAGCTTTCTTT. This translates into CASSLVRVTEAFF.

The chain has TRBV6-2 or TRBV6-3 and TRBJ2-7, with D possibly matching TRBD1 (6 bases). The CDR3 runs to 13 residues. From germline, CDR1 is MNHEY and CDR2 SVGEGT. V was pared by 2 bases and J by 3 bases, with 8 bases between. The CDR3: CASSYTGIYEQYF. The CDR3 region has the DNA TGTGCCAGCAGTTACACAGGGATCTACGAGCAGTACTTC.

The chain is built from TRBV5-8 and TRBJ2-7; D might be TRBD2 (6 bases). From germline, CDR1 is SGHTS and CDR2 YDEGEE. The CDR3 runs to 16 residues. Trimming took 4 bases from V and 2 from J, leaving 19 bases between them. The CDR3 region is CASSPRGGEAPYEQYF. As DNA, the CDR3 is TGTGCCAGCAGCCCGAGGGGTGGGGAGGCCCCCTACGAGCAGTACTTC.

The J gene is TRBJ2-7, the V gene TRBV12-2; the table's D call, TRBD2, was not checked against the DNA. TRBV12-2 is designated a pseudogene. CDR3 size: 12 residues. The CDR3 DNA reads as TGTGCAAGTCTAGCCGCGACCTACGAGCAGTACTTC. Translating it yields CASLAATYEQYF.

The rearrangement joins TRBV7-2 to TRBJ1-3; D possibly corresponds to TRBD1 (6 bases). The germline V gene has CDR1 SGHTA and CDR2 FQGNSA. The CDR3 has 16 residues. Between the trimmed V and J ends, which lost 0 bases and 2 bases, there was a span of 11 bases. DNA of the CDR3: TGTGCCAGCAGCTTAGCGGGAGGGGGGGCTGGAAACACCATATATTTT. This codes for CASSLAGGGAGNTIYF.

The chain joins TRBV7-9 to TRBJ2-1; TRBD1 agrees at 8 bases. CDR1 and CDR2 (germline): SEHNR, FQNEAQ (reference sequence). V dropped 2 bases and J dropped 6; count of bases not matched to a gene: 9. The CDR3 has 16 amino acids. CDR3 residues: CASSLPQTGVGNEQFF. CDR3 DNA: TGTGCCAGCAGCTTACCGCAGACAGGGGTGGGCAATGAGCAGTTCTTC.

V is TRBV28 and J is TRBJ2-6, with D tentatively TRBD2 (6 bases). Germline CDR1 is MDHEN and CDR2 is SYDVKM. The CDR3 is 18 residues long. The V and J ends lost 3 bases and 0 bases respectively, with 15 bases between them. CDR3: CASSLWSGRFSGANVLTF. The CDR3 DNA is TGTGCCAGCAGTTTGTGGTCAGGGAGGTTCTCTGGGGCCAACGTCCTGACTTTC. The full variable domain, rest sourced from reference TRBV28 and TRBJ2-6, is DVKVTQSSRYLVKRTGEKVFLECVQDMDHENMFWYRQDPGLGLRLIYFSYDVKMKEKGDIPEGYSVSREKKERFSLILESASTNQTSMYLCASSLWSGRFSGANVLTFGAGSRLTVL.

The CDR3 nucleotides read TGCAGTGCTAGCGGGGACAGCGGGCAGTTCTTC. Translating gives CSASGDSGQFF. The V gene is TRBV20-1, the J gene TRBJ2-1; 7 positions agree with TRBD1. Trimming took 3 bases from V and 12 from J; bases not matched to a gene: 5. The length of the CDR3 is 11 residues. The germline gives CDR1 DFQATT, CDR2 SNEGSKA (reference sequence).

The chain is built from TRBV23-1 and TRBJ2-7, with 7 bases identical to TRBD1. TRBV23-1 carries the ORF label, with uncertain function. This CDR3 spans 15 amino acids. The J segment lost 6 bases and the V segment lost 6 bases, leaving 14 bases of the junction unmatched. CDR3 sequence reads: CASSVRVGQRLEQYF. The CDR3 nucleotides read TGCGCCAGCAGCGTCCGGGTGGGACAGAGGCTCGAGCAGTACTTC.

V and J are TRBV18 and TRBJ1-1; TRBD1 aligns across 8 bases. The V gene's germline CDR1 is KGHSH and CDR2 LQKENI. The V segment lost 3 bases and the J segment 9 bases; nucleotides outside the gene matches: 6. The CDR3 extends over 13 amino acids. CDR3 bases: TGTGCCAGCTCACCTCCCGGACAGGGTAAAGCTTTCTTT. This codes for CASSPPGQGKAFF.

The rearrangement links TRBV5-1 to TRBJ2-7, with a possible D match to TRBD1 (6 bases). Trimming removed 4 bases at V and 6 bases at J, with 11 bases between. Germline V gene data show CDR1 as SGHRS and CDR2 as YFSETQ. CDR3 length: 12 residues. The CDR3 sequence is CASSPRGGEQYF. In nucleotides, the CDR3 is TGCGCCAGCAGCCCCCGAGGGGGCGAGCAGTACTTC.

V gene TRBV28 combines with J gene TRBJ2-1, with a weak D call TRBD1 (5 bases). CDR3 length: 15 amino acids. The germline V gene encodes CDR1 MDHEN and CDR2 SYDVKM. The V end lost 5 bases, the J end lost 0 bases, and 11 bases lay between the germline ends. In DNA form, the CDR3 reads TGTGCCAGCAGTCCCCCAGGGAACTCCTACAATGAGCAGTTCTTC. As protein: CASSPPGNSYNEQFF.

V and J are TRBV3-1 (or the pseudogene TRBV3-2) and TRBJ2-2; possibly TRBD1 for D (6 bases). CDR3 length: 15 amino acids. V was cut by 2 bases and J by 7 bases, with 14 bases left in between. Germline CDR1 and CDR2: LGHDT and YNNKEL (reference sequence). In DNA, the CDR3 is TGTGCCAGCAGCCAACTACAGGGCTCGGGCGGGGAGCTGTTTTTT. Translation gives CASSQLQGSGGELFF.

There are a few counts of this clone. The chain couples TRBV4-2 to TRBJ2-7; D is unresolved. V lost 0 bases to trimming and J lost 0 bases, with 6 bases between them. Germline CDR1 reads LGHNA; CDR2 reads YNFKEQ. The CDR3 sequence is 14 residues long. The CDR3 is CASSQEANSYEQYF. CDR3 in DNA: TGTGCCAGCAGCCAAGAAGCGAACTCCTACGAGCAGTACTTC.

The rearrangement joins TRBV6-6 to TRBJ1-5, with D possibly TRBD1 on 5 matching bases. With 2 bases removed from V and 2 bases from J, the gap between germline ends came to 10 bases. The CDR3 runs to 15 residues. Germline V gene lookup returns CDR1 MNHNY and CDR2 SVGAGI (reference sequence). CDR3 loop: CASSYSGAGNQPQHF. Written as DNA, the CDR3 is TGTGCCAGCAGTTACAGTGGGGCGGGCAATCAGCCCCAGCATTTT.

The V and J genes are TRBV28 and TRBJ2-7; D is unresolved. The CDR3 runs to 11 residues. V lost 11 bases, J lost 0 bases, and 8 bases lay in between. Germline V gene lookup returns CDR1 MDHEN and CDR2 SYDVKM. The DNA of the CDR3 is TGTGCCGCCCGGTCCTCCTACGAGCAGTACTTC. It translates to CAARSSYEQYF.

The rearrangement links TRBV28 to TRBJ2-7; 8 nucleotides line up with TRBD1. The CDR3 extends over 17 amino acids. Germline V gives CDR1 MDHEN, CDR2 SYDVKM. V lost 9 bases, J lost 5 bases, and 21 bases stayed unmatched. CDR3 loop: CARIPDRVYYPANEQYF. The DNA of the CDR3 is TGTGCCAGGATCCCGGACAGGGTTTATTACCCGGCAAACGAGCAGTACTTC.

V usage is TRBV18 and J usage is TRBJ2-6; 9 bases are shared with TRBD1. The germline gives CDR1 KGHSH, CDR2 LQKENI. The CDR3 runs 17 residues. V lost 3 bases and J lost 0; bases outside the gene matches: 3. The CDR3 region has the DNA TGTGCCAGCTCACCGGGACAGGGAGACTCTGGGGCCAACGTCCTGACTTTC. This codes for CASSPGQGDSGANVLTF.

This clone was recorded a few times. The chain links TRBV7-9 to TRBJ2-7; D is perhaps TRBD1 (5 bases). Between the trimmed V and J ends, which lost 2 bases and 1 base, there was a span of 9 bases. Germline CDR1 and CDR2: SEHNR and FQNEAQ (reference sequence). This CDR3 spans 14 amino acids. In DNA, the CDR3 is TGTGCCAGCAGCTTAAGGGGCAGGTCCTACGAGCAGTACTTC. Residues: CASSLRGRSYEQYF.

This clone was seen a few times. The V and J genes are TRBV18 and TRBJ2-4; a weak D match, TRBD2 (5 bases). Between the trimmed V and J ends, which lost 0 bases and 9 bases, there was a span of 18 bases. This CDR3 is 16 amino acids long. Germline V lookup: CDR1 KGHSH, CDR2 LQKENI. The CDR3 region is CASSPPSYNGLVIQYF. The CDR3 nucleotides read TGTGCCAGCTCACCACCCTCCTATAACGGACTTGTCATTCAGTACTTC. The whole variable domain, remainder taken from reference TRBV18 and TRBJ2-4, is NAGVMQNPRHLVRRRGQEARLRCSPMKGHSHVYWYRQLPEEGLKFMVYLQKENIIDESGMPKERFSAEFPKEGPSILRIQQVVRGDSAAYFCASSPPSYNGLVIQYFGAGTRLSVL.

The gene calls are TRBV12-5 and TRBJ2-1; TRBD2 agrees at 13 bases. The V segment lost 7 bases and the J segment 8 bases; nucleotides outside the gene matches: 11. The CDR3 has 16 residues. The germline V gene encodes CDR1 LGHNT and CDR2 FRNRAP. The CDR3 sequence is CASARTSGSSGDEQFF. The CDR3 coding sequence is TGTGCTAGTGCGCGGACTAGCGGGAGCTCTGGAGATGAGCAGTTCTTC. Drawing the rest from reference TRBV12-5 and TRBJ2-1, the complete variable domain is DARVTQTPRHKVTEMGQEVTMRCQPILGHNTVFWYRQTMMQGLELLAYFRNRAPLDDSGMPKDRFSAEMPDATLATLKIQPSEPRDSAVYFCASARTSGSSGDEQFFGPGTRLTVL.